Sequencing of this T cell receptor beta chain was carried out in a study of blood T cell repertoires in COVID-19. Whole-study context: Sites in the United States, Italy and Spain provided acute and convalescent COVID-19 samples. PBMCs, B-cell-depleted T cells, or T cells were the source of the cDNA or gDNA that made up the material.

The CDR3 is 15 residues long. V was shortened by 2 bases and J by 0 bases, with 11 bases between the two germline ends. In germline, CDR1 is GTSNPN, CDR2 SVGIG (reference sequence). The protocol was immunoSEQ multiplex PCR, while the TCRdb copy is restricted to in-frame clones and leaves out a portion. The table has about 350,000 clones, approximately 86% seen once; the top ten hold roughly 7.1%. A Seattle source enrolled patients during active infection and followed them longitudinally. The TCR was taken from a woman aged 60 to 75 with COVID-19, enrolled during active disease. The sequenced material came from peripheral blood. The chain recombines TRBV30 with TRBJ1-5, with D perhaps TRBD1 (6 bases). The CDR3 here is CAWSPRTVSNQPQHF. CDR3 nucleotides: TGTGCCTGGAGTCCGAGGACAGTTAGCAATCAGCCCCAGCATTTT.